A selection of T cell receptor beta chains follows, all from one sample in a study of shared clonotypes between healthy human individuals. Data came from immunoSEQ multiplex PCR; TCRdb stores just in-frame clones and leaves some out. Found here are about 2.1 million clones, 80% to 95% of them singletons; the top ten hold approximately 1.6%. Sequencing was done on a sample of naive CD8+ T cells from PBMCs. These receptors were obtained from a man between 18 and 35 years old in good health. Some clones in this sample may be carry-over from other donors' samples. The CDR3 runs from the conserved cysteine through the conserved F or W. The order of the fields is J gene, V gene, D gene, clone size, CDR3 protein, CDR3 DNA. A D gene is named only where the DNA matches it firmly. Expanded clones get a size class; other rows say once, few or many, or leave the size out.

TRBJ1-1 TRBV29-1 - - CSAGSGWNTEAFF TGCAGCGCCGGATCAGGGTGGAACACTGAAGCTTTCTTT
TRBJ1-1 TRBV2 - - CATLRGTEAFF TGTGCCACCTTAAGGGGTACTGAAGCTTTCTTT
TRBJ1-2 TRBV28 - - CASSPAMDYGYTF TGTGCCAGCAGTCCCGCAATGGACTATGGCTACACCTTC
TRBJ1-6 TRBV30 - - CAWSVFREVTYNSPLHF TGTGCCTGGAGTGTATTTCGGGAGGTGACCTATAATTCACCCCTCCACTTT
TRBJ2-7 TRBV30 - - CAWRTSSYEQYF TGTGCCTGGCGTACCAGCTCCTACGAGCAGTACTTC
TRBJ2-1 TRBV4-1 - - CASSQERWGSSYNEQFF TGCGCCAGCAGCCAAGAACGGTGGGGGAGCTCCTACAATGAGCAGTTCTTC
TRBJ2-7 TRBV9 TRBD1 - CASSTRGTGDEQYF TGTGCCAGCAGCACCCGAGGGACAGGGGACGAGCAGTACTTC
TRBJ2-2 TRBV7-9 - once CASSGHNTGELFF TGTGCCAGCTCGGGACACAACACCGGGGAGCTGTTTTTT
TRBJ1-5 TRBV5-6 - - CASSLAGGRIYSNQPQHF TGTGCCAGCAGCTTGGCCGGAGGCAGGATTTATAGCAATCAGCCCCAGCATTTT
TRBJ2-3 TRBV27 - - CASSLFASRTDTQYF TGTGCCAGCAGTTTATTTGCTTCTCGCACAGATACGCAGTATTTT
TRBJ2-7 TRBV19 TRBD1 - CASSIVGTVYEQYF TGTGCCAGTAGTATAGTGGGGACAGTCTACGAGCAGTACTTC
TRBJ2-1 TRBV10-3 TRBD2 - CAISAVGAGAYNEQFF TGTGCCATCAGTGCTGTCGGAGCGGGAGCCTACAATGAGCAGTTCTTC
TRBJ2-3 TRBV27 TRBD2 - CASSPLAGGTDTQYF TGTGCCAGCAGTCCCCTAGCGGGAGGGACAGATACGCAGTATTTT
TRBJ2-3 TRBV9 TRBD1 - CASTTGQGATAEDTQYF TGTGCCAGCACTACCGGACAGGGGGCGACTGCTGAAGATACGCAGTATTTT
TRBJ2-7 TRBV13 - - CASSLGRRAQYF TGTGCCAGCAGCTTAGGCCGGCGCGCGCAGTACTTC
TRBJ2-7 TRBV27 - - CASSLVASSSYEQYF TGTGCCAGCAGTTTAGTGGCGTCCTCTTCCTACGAGCAGTACTTC
TRBJ1-1 TRBV27 - - CASTPAGANTEAFF TGTGCCAGCACCCCTGCAGGGGCCAACACTGAAGCTTTCTTT
TRBJ2-1 TRBV29-1 TRBD2 - CSVVQAVAGHSYNEQFF TGCAGCGTTGTCCAGGCGGTAGCGGGCCACTCCTACAATGAGCAGTTCTTC
TRBJ2-7 TRBV15 - - CATSFPGRGSYEQYF TGTGCCACCAGCTTTCCCGGACGGGGCAGCTACGAGCAGTACTTC
TRBJ2-2 TRBV21-1 - - CASSTQGTPPVNTGELFF TGTGCCAGCAGCACACAGGGGACTCCCCCAGTCAACACCGGGGAGCTGTTTTTT
TRBJ1-2 TRBV5-6 - - CASSSELPGYTF TGTGCCAGCAGCTCCGAACTCCCTGGCTACACCTTC
TRBJ2-7 TRBV7-2 - - CASSLGRDLSYEQYF TGTGCCAGCAGCTTGGGACGGGACCTTTCCTACGAGCAGTACTTC
TRBJ2-7 TRBV6-6 TRBD1 - CASSYNRGFPYEQYF TGTGCCAGCAGTTACAACAGGGGATTCCCCTACGAGCAGTACTTC
TRBJ2-5 TRBV4-1 - - CASSQVGGLGQETQYF TGCGCCAGCAGCCAGGTCGGGGGGCTCGGCCAAGAGACCCAGTACTTC
TRBJ1-1 TRBV28 - - CASIFSEGTEAFF TGTGCCAGCATCTTCTCGGAGGGCACTGAAGCTTTCTTT
TRBJ1-2 TRBV27 TRBD1 - CASSHTGGAGGYTF TGTGCCAGCAGTCACACAGGGGGCGCGGGTGGCTACACCTTC
TRBJ2-7 TRBV19 - - CASSIGFPSTYEQYF TGTGCCAGTAGTATAGGGTTCCCATCTACCTACGAGCAGTACTTC
TRBJ1-5 TRBV28 - - CASSRGAIQQPQHF TGTGCCAGTAGCCGAGGGGCGATCCAACAGCCCCAGCATTTT